What follows are 2 T cell receptor beta chains derived from one specimen sequenced in a study of blood T cell repertoires in COVID-19. The data were produced by immunoSEQ multiplex PCR, yet TCRdb's version contains in-frame clones alone and is incomplete. The sample has about 180,000 clones, approximately 92% seen once; the top ten hold about 2.1%. The sample was PBMCs or T cells enriched from blood (not recorded which). These receptors all stem from a woman between 40 and 50 years old with acute COVID-19.

The chain links TRBV5-5 to TRBJ1-1, with D perhaps TRBD1 (5 bases). The CDR3 totals 15 residues. The V gene lost 4 bases and the J gene lost 0 bases, with 13 bases spanning the gap. Germline-derived CDR1 and CDR2 are SGHKS and YYEKEE (reference sequence). CDR3 DNA: TGTGCCAGCAGCCTACAACAGGAAATGAACACTGAAGCTTTCTTT. Translating it yields CASSLQQEMNTEAFF. Using reference TRBV5-5 and TRBJ1-1 for the parts outside the CDR3, the full variable domain is DAGVTQSPTHLIKTRGQQVTLRCSPISGHKSVSWYQQVLGQGPQFIFQYYEKEERGRGNFPDRFSARQFPNYSSELNVNALLLGDSALYLCASSLQQEMNTEAFFGQGTRLTVV.

The chain joins TRBV9 to TRBJ1-6; unclear D gene. Germline V lookup: CDR1 SGDLS, CDR2 YYNGEE. The CDR3 extends over 16 amino acids. Trimming took off 2 bases at V and 7 bases at J, with 16 bases between the two ends. The CDR3 region is CASSVGELTGNSPLHF. The CDR3 DNA is TGTGCCAGCAGCGTCGGCGAGCTGACGGGAAATTCACCCCTCCACTTT.